This is a list of T cell receptor beta chains from one sample in a study of cytomegalovirus exposure and HLA in healthy donors. TCRdb keeps only in-frame clones here, not all; method: immunoSEQ multiplex PCR. The sample shows about 140,000 clones, around three quarters of them seen only once. The source material was PBMCs. Receptors originate from a man between 35 and 55 years old in good health and CMV-seropositive. Each CDR3 is given with its conserved first and last residue. D genes are given only for firm matches. The size of a clone is reported for some rows only, either as once, few or many, or as a class for expanded clones.

>NA|TRBV27|TRBJ2-7|TRBD1
CASSWFGNRGKREQYF
TGTGCCAGCAGTTGGTTTGGTAACAGGGGCAAGCGAGAGCAGTACTTC
>NA|TRBV5-1|TRBJ2-3|TRBD2
CASSYRAAGGVTDTQYF
TGCGCCAGCAGCTACCGGGCGGCGGGAGGGGTGACAGATACGCAGTATTTT
>NA|TRBV10-2|TRBJ1-1|NA
CASSEKLRGTEAFF
TGCGCCAGCAGTGAGAAGTTAAGGGGGACTGAAGCTTTCTTT
>NA|TRBV4-3|TRBJ2-7|TRBD2
CASSQDRLAGSEQYF
TGCGCCAGCAGCCAAGATCGGCTAGCGGGCTCCGAGCAGTACTTC
>NA|TRBV6-1|TRBJ2-7|TRBD1
CASGTGYSYEQYF
TGTGCCAGCGGGACAGGCTACTCCTACGAGCAGTACTTC
>NA|TRBV7-6|TRBJ2-3|TRBD2
CASSLAGTSGGAVLVDTQYF
TGTGCCAGCAGCTTAGCGGGGACTAGCGGGGGGGCAGTTTTAGTAGATACGCAGTATTTT
>NA|TRBV7-9|TRBJ2-7|TRBD2
CASSLAGDPLNF
TGTGCCAGCAGCCTTGCGGGAGACCCTCTGAACTTC
>NA|TRBV4-3|TRBJ1-4|TRBD1
CASSQGGGTGNEKLFF
TGCGCCAGCAGCCAAGGAGGCGGGACAGGGAATGAAAAACTGTTTTTT
>NA|TRBV19|TRBJ2-2|TRBD2
CASSFSGFNTGELFF
TGTGCCAGTAGTTTTAGCGGGTTCAACACCGGGGAGCTGTTTTTT
>NA|TRBV6-5|TRBJ2-5|NA
CASSYKAGETQYF
TGTGCCAGCAGTTATAAGGCCGGGGAGACCCAGTACTTC
>once|TRBV7-8|TRBJ2-7|NA
CASSLDPGDEQYF
TGTGCCAGCAGCTTAGACCCAGGGGACGAGCAGTACTTC
>NA|TRBV7-8|TRBJ1-5|NA
CASSPGRGNQPQHF
TGTGCCAGCAGCCCGGGGAGGGGCAATCAGCCCCAGCATTTT
>NA|TRBV4-3|TRBJ1-2|NA
CASSLSTGGGYGYTF
TGCGCCAGCAGCCTTTCGACGGGGGGCGGCTATGGCTACACCTTC
>once|TRBV4-3|TRBJ2-7|TRBD1
CASSQGPGGSGEQYF
TGCGCCAGCAGCCAGGGGCCAGGGGGCTCCGGCGAGCAGTACTTC
>NA|TRBV6-6|TRBJ2-1|TRBD1
CASRGGGPGGRNEQFF
TGTGCCAGCAGAGGGGGCGGGCCTGGGGGTAGGAATGAGCAGTTCTTC
>NA|TRBV7-9|TRBJ1-4|TRBD1
CASGRQGAKLFF
TGTGCCAGCGGCCGACAGGGGGCGAAACTGTTTTTT
>NA|TRBV6-1|TRBJ1-5|TRBD1
CASSEALRDRANSNQPQHF
TGTGCCAGCAGTGAAGCGCTTCGGGACAGAGCAAATAGCAATCAGCCCCAGCATTTT
>NA|TRBV19|TRBJ2-7|NA
CASSLGHTYEQYF
TGTGCCAGTAGTCTGGGACACACCTACGAGCAGTACTTC
>NA|TRBV28|TRBJ2-2|TRBD2
CASRYDTSGGADEDGELFF
TGTGCCAGCAGGTACGATACTAGCGGGGGGGCTGATGAGGACGGGGAGCTGTTTTTT
>NA|TRBV19|TRBJ1-1|NA
CASSIVYMGSNTEAFF
TGTGCCAGTAGTATCGTTTATATGGGGAGTAACACTGAAGCTTTCTTT
>NA|TRBV10-3|TRBJ1-1|TRBD1
CAISERGQANTEAFF
TGTGCCATCAGTGAGAGGGGGCAAGCGAACACTGAAGCTTTCTTT
>NA|TRBV18|TRBJ1-2|NA
CASSLKDSPSTF
TGTGCCAGCTCACTAAAGGACAGCCCCAGCACCTTC
>many|TRBV10-1|TRBJ1-5|NA
CASSESGNQPQHF
TGCGCCAGCAGTGAAAGCGGGAATCAGCCCCAGCATTTT
>once|TRBV27|TRBJ2-7|TRBD2
CASSLMGSGGAGEQYF
TGTGCCAGCAGTTTAATGGGGAGCGGGGGGGCCGGCGAGCAGTACTTC
>NA|TRBV7-2|TRBJ2-5|NA
CASSLGRGGETQYF
TGTGCCAGCAGCTTAGGAAGGGGAGGAGAGACCCAGTACTTC